The 18 T cell receptor beta chains below were found in one sample sequenced in a study of lymphopenia after photon versus proton radiotherapy. Here immunoSEQ multiplex PCR was the method, and the copy in TCRdb shows in-frame clones only, minus some. This sample has 20,000 to 25,000 clones; around nine tenths occur once, and the top ten carry about 10%. The material was peripheral blood, obtained from a patient treated with proton-based radiotherapy. The receptors shown here come from a woman in her 70s with pancreatic cancer. Some clones in this sample may be carry-over from other donors' samples.

CDR3 sequence: CASSLQGESSYNEQFF. CDR3 in DNA: TGCGCCAGCAGCCTGCAGGGGGAAAGCTCCTACAATGAGCAGTTCTTC. This sequence joins TRBV5-1 and TRBJ2-1; 7 bases fit TRBD1. Losses at the gene ends were 4 bases for V and 0 bases for J; bases not matched to a gene: 7. Germline CDR1 reads SGHRS; CDR2 reads YFSETQ. CDR3 size: 16 residues.

With regard to this clone: Germline is not matched at one junction end, which may reflect a read error. The V call is TRBV10-3, the J call TRBJ2-3; the D is unclear. The germline gives CDR1 ENHRY, CDR2 SYGVKD. The CDR3 has 15 residues. CDR3 sequence reads: CTISESTVNTDTQYF. In DNA form, the CDR3 reads TGTACCATCAGTGAGTCGACTGTCAACACAGATACGCAGTATTTT.

This clone was counted between two and nine times. This rearrangement joins TRBV30 to TRBJ1-6; TRBD1 is a possible D gene (6 bases). V lost 0 bases and J 6 bases, leaving 6 bases between the germline ends. CDR1 and CDR2 from the germline V gene are GTSNPN and SVGIG (reference sequence). This CDR3 region has 13 residues. The CDR3 here is CAWSVGGNSPLHF. As DNA, the CDR3 is TGTGCCTGGAGTGTAGGGGGTAATTCACCCCTCCACTTT.

The V call is TRBV29-1, the J call TRBJ2-2; no definite D call. The CDR3 consists of 13 residues. Germline loops: CDR1 SQVTM, CDR2 ANQGSEA. Between the trimmed V and J ends, which lost 8 bases and 4 bases, there was a span of 14 bases. This CDR3 reads CSSLDPSTGELFF. CDR3 in DNA: TGCAGCTCGCTCGACCCTTCCACCGGGGAGCTGTTTTTT.

The rearrangement links TRBV19 to TRBJ2-2, with D possibly being TRBD1 (6 bases). This CDR3 contains 15 residues. Germline values: CDR1 LNHDA, CDR2 SQIVND (reference sequence). Trimming removed 0 bases at V and 3 bases at J, with 8 bases between. The CDR3 DNA reads as TGTGCCAGTAGTATAGATGAGGGGGACACCGGGGAGCTGTTTTTT. The encoded protein is CASSIDEGDTGELFF.

The chain employs TRBV6-5 and TRBJ1-2; the D gene is possibly TRBD1 (6 bases). Germline V lookup: CDR1 MNHEY, CDR2 SVGAGI. Trimming shortened V by 4 bases and J by 2 bases, and 11 bases separated the two germline ends. The CDR3 extends over 14 amino acids. The DNA of the CDR3 is TGTGCCAGCAGTTTTGGACAGTTCAACTATGGCTACACCTTC. It codes for CASSFGQFNYGYTF.

The chain combines TRBV30 with TRBJ2-7; D ambiguous. V was trimmed by 0 bases and J by 3 bases, leaving 15 bases between them. The CDR3 sequence is 15 residues long. Germline loops: CDR1 GTSNPN, CDR2 SVGIG (reference sequence). The CDR3 DNA follows: TGTGCCTGGAGTGTAAATAAGTGGGCCTTCTACGAGCAGTACTTC. It codes for CAWSVNKWAFYEQYF.

The chain has TRBV9 and TRBJ2-1, with D tentatively TRBD1 (5 bases). From germline, CDR1 is SGDLS and CDR2 YYNGEE. The CDR3 extends over 17 amino acids. V was cut by 0 bases and J by 6 bases, with 19 bases left in between. CDR3 loop: CASSVAPQGMAVNEQFF. DNA for the CDR3: TGTGCCAGCAGCGTAGCTCCCCAGGGTATGGCGGTCAATGAGCAGTTCTTC. Using reference TRBV9 and TRBJ2-1 for the parts outside the CDR3, the full variable domain is DSGVTQTPKHLITATGQRVTLRCSPRSGDLSVYWYQQSLDQGLQFLIQYYNGEERAKGNILERFSAQQFPDLHSELNLSSLELGDSALYFCASSVAPQGMAVNEQFFGPGTRLTVL.

V and J are TRBV27 and TRBJ1-3; D uncertain. This CDR3 comprises 11 residues. Trimming pared 7 bases from V and 1 base from J, leaving 2 bases between. Looked up from germline, CDR1 is MNHEY and CDR2 is SMNVEV (reference sequence). The CDR3 loop is CASNSGNTIYF. The DNA for the CDR3 is TGTGCCAGCAATTCTGGAAACACCATATATTTT.

This clone was recorded once. V gene TRBV28 combines with J gene TRBJ2-4, with 11 bases lining up with TRBD2. Per germline, CDR1 MDHEN and CDR2 SYDVKM. CDR3 size: 17 residues. V was clipped by 6 bases and J by 1 base; unmatched bases: 8. The CDR3 is CASSLAGGGLAKNIQYF. Written as DNA, the CDR3 is TGTGCCAGCAGCCTAGCGGGAGGAGGTTTGGCCAAAAACATTCAGTACTTC.

The rearrangement uses TRBV5-3 and TRBJ2-2; 10 bases agree with TRBD2. TRBV5-3 is assigned to the ORF class and has an uncertain function. This CDR3 contains 16 residues. V was pared by 4 bases and J by 3 bases, with 6 bases of the junction left unmatched. CDR3 sequence reads: CARSPTSGLHTGELFF. The DNA of the CDR3 is TGTGCCAGAAGCCCGACTAGCGGGTTACACACCGGGGAGCTGTTTTTT.

This sequence joins TRBV5-1 and TRBJ2-2; D is perhaps TRBD1 (6 bases). The germline V gene encodes CDR1 SGHRS and CDR2 YFSETQ. V lost 7 bases and J lost 1, with 11 bases in between. This CDR3 is 14 amino acids long. Here the CDR3 DNA reads TGCGCCAGCGCCGGGACACTGAACACCGGGGAGCTGTTTTTT. This translates into CASAGTLNTGELFF.

The J gene is TRBJ2-5, the V gene TRBV6-1; 11 bases agree with TRBD2. With V trimmed by 0 bases and J by 5 bases, 8 bases remained unmatched. The CDR3 totals 17 residues. Germline V lookup: CDR1 MNHNS, CDR2 SASEGT. CDR3 bases: TGTGCCAGCAGTGAAGCGTCACTAGCGGGAGTTTGGGAGACCCAGTACTTC. Translation: CASSEASLAGVWETQYF.

The chain uses TRBV5-1 and TRBJ2-1; D perhaps matches TRBD1 (6 bases). CDR3 length: 14 amino acids. V lost 4 bases, J lost 4 bases, and 12 bases lay in between. CDR1 is SGHRS and CDR2 is YFSETQ in the germline V gene. This chain's CDR3 is CASSNQGSYNEQFF. CDR3 sequence (DNA): TGCGCCAGCAGCAACCAGGGGTCATACAATGAGCAGTTCTTC.

This chain joins TRBV27 and TRBJ2-1; 8 bases match TRBD2. V trimming: 6 bases; J trimming: 5 bases; junction bases outside the gene matches: 12. The CDR3 is made up of 16 amino acids. Germline V gene sequence: CDR1 MNHEY, CDR2 SMNVEV (reference sequence). The CDR3 loop is CASRVGLATANNEQFF. CDR3 in DNA: TGTGCCAGCAGGGTTGGACTAGCTACGGCAAACAATGAGCAGTTCTTC.

In regard to this clone: In the same sample, other DNA sequences code for this CDR3. CDR3 region: CASSSGATGANVLTF. In DNA, the CDR3 is TGTGCCAGCAGTTCAGGAGCTACTGGGGCCAACGTCCTGACTTTC. The V gene is TRBV6-5, the J gene TRBJ2-6; D gene ambiguous. The V gene's germline CDR1 is MNHEY and CDR2 SVGAGI. The CDR3 is 15 residues long. V lost 4 bases to trimming and J lost 2 bases, with 9 bases between them.

The chain employs TRBV27 and TRBJ2-1; 12 nucleotides align to TRBD2. Unmatched junction bases numbered 3, after V lost 0 bases and J lost 12 bases. Germline V CDR1 and CDR2: MNHEY, SMNVEV (reference sequence). The CDR3 consists of 14 residues. CDR3 protein: CASSLSMGLAGQFF. In DNA form, the CDR3 reads TGTGCCAGCAGTTTATCGATGGGACTAGCGGGGCAGTTCTTC.

The rearrangement joins TRBV4-2 to TRBJ2-7; 10 bases fit TRBD1. The CDR3 runs to 16 residues. In germline, CDR1 is LGHNA, CDR2 YNFKEQ. After removal of 3 bases from V and 2 bases from J, the junction contained 7 bases not matched to a gene. The CDR3 DNA is TGTGCCAGCAGCCAGCTACCGGGACAGGGGACCTACGAGCAGTACTTC. Protein product: CASSQLPGQGTYEQYF.